A selection of T cell receptor beta chains follows, all from one sample in a study of blood T cells in healthy people across ages. MiXCR, applied by TCRdb to the 5' RACE reads, yields one record per CDR3 protein. The sample lists some 930,000 distinct CDR3 sequences, roughly 28% occurring once. These data also formed part of another study, on T cells of mothers and their children.

Sequenced sample: blood. Receptors originate from a woman between 40 and 50 years old in good health. Both conserved end residues are part of each CDR3. Each record gives: D gene, V gene, J gene, clone size, CDR3 DNA, CDR3 protein. D genes are given only for firm matches. Expanded clones get a size class; other rows say once, few or many, or leave the size out.

d_call: TRBD1; v_call: TRBV18; j_call: TRBJ1-1; clone_size: many; cdr3_nt: TGTGCCAGCTCATTCGGACAGGGGACGGCGGCTTTCTTT; cdr3_aa: CASSFGQGTAAFF
d_call: NA; v_call: TRBV3-1; j_call: TRBJ2-7; clone_size: NA; cdr3_nt: TGTGCCAGCAGCCAATCCCGCTACGAGCAGTACTTC; cdr3_aa: CASSQSRYEQYF
d_call: NA; v_call: TRBV4-3; j_call: TRBJ2-5; clone_size: many; cdr3_nt: TGCGCCAGCAGCCAAGAAATCCGACGACAGTCTACTCAAGAGACCCAGTACTTC; cdr3_aa: CASSQEIRRQSTQETQYF
d_call: TRBD1; v_call: TRBV7-6; j_call: TRBJ2-7; clone_size: NA; cdr3_nt: TGTGCCAGCAGCTTCGACCGGGACAGGGGCGATGACGAGCAGTACTTC; cdr3_aa: CASSFDRDRGDDEQYF
d_call: TRBD2; v_call: TRBV5-1; j_call: TRBJ2-1; clone_size: NA; cdr3_nt: TGCGCCAGCAGCTTGGAACGGGGGGATTACAATGAGCAGTTCTTC; cdr3_aa: CASSLERGDYNEQFF
d_call: TRBD2; v_call: TRBV10-3; j_call: TRBJ2-3; clone_size: NA; cdr3_nt: TGTGCCACCGCGACTAGCGGGGAAAGCACAGATACGCAGTATTTT; cdr3_aa: CATATSGESTDTQYF
d_call: NA; v_call: TRBV28; j_call: TRBJ1-2; clone_size: few; cdr3_nt: TGTGCCAGCAGTTTACCTACAGGGAGAGGCGGCTACACCTTC; cdr3_aa: CASSLPTGRGGYTF
d_call: NA; v_call: TRBV28; j_call: TRBJ2-5; clone_size: many; cdr3_nt: TGTGCCAGCAGTTTTCCCGATGGGGAGACCCAGTACTTC; cdr3_aa: CASSFPDGETQYF
d_call: NA; v_call: TRBV5-1; j_call: TRBJ2-7; clone_size: once; cdr3_nt: TGCGCCAGCAGCCTGGAAGACTTGTACGAGCAGTACTTC; cdr3_aa: CASSLEDLYEQYF
d_call: NA; v_call: TRBV18; j_call: TRBJ2-2; clone_size: few; cdr3_nt: TGTGCCAGCACGCCTTCACGGTCCGGGGAGCTGTTTTTT; cdr3_aa: CASTPSRSGELFF
d_call: NA; v_call: TRBV29-1; j_call: TRBJ1-5; clone_size: few; cdr3_nt: TGCAGCGTTGAAGACAGCAATCAGCCCCAGCATTTT; cdr3_aa: CSVEDSNQPQHF
d_call: NA; v_call: TRBV6-5; j_call: TRBJ2-7; clone_size: NA; cdr3_nt: TGTGCCAGCTCCTCTGAGGGGGGGGAATACGAGCAGTACTTC; cdr3_aa: CASSSEGGEYEQYF
d_call: TRBD2; v_call: TRBV5-1; j_call: TRBJ2-1; clone_size: NA; cdr3_nt: TGCGCCAGCAGCTCCGGGACTAGCGGGGGACGAGAGCAGTTCTTC; cdr3_aa: CASSSGTSGGREQFF
d_call: TRBD2; v_call: TRBV7-2; j_call: TRBJ2-5; clone_size: NA; cdr3_nt: TGTGCCAGCCAAGAGCGGGGGGGCGGAGAGACCCAGTACTTC; cdr3_aa: CASQERGGGETQYF
d_call: NA; v_call: TRBV12-3/TRBV12-4; j_call: TRBJ2-1; clone_size: many; cdr3_nt: TGTGCCAGCAGTCGAGTTGGCGGGGTATCCTACAATGAGCAGTTCTTC; cdr3_aa: CASSRVGGVSYNEQFF
d_call: NA; v_call: TRBV6-1; j_call: TRBJ2-1; clone_size: NA; cdr3_nt: TGTGCCAGCAGTCCTAGGGTCACCTACAATGAGCAGTTCTTC; cdr3_aa: CASSPRVTYNEQFF
d_call: NA; v_call: TRBV29-1; j_call: TRBJ2-6; clone_size: NA; cdr3_nt: TGCAGCGTACGATTCTCTGGGGCCAACGTCCTGACTTTC; cdr3_aa: CSVRFSGANVLTF
d_call: NA; v_call: TRBV20-1; j_call: TRBJ2-3; clone_size: few; cdr3_nt: TGCAGTGCTCCTCACTTCACAGATACGCAGTATTTT; cdr3_aa: CSAPHFTDTQYF
d_call: TRBD2; v_call: TRBV4-1; j_call: TRBJ2-7; clone_size: many; cdr3_nt: TGCGCCAGCAGCCAAGAGACAGCGGGGATTTACGAGCAGTACTTC; cdr3_aa: CASSQETAGIYEQYF
d_call: TRBD1; v_call: TRBV5-6; j_call: TRBJ2-1; clone_size: NA; cdr3_nt: TGTGCCAGCAGATCCCGGGACAGGGCCGTTGAGCAGTTCTTC; cdr3_aa: CASRSRDRAVEQFF
d_call: NA; v_call: TRBV6-4; j_call: TRBJ1-2; clone_size: few; cdr3_nt: TGTGCCAGCAGAACCGGGACGCCCTACCTGCGGGATGGCTACACCTTC; cdr3_aa: CASRTGTPYLRDGYTF
d_call: NA; v_call: TRBV5-1; j_call: TRBJ1-1; clone_size: NA; cdr3_nt: TGCGCCAGCAGCGGCCATGGGGGCTGGAACACTGAAGCTTTCTTT; cdr3_aa: CASSGHGGWNTEAFF
d_call: TRBD2; v_call: TRBV4-1; j_call: TRBJ2-3; clone_size: NA; cdr3_nt: TGCGCCAGCAGCCGAGGATCGCTGGGACTAGCCCTCACAGATACGCAGTATTTT; cdr3_aa: CASSRGSLGLALTDTQYF
d_call: NA; v_call: TRBV7-9; j_call: TRBJ1-1; clone_size: few; cdr3_nt: TGTGCCAGCAGCTCCACCCGAGGGGGGGGGTTTAACACTGAAGCTTTCTTT; cdr3_aa: CASSSTRGGGFNTEAFF
d_call: NA; v_call: TRBV7-2; j_call: TRBJ2-3; clone_size: NA; cdr3_nt: TGTGCCAGCAGCTTAGGACTAGGGCGGGATACGCAGTATTTT; cdr3_aa: CASSLGLGRDTQYF
d_call: NA; v_call: TRBV7-3; j_call: TRBJ2-5; clone_size: NA; cdr3_nt: TGTGCCAGCAGCCTGGACGGAGGGCTGGGAGAGACCCAGTACTTC; cdr3_aa: CASSLDGGLGETQYF
d_call: NA; v_call: TRBV5-1; j_call: TRBJ1-4; clone_size: once; cdr3_nt: TGCGCCAGCAGGTTAACTTCAGGGTTAGGTGAAAAACTGTTTTTT; cdr3_aa: CASRLTSGLGEKLFF
d_call: TRBD1; v_call: TRBV20-1; j_call: TRBJ1-4; clone_size: NA; cdr3_nt: TGCAGTGCTAGACCTTCGACAGGGCGGGATGAAAAACTGTTTTTT; cdr3_aa: CSARPSTGRDEKLFF
d_call: TRBD2; v_call: TRBV12-3/TRBV12-4; j_call: TRBJ2-3; clone_size: once; cdr3_nt: TGTGCCAGCAGAGAGCGGGAAAGCACAGATACGCAGTATTTT; cdr3_aa: CASRERESTDTQYF
d_call: NA; v_call: TRBV10-3; j_call: TRBJ2-3; clone_size: many; cdr3_nt: TGTGCCATCAGTGAGTCGACGGGGACAGATACGCAGTATTTT; cdr3_aa: CAISESTGTDTQYF
d_call: TRBD1; v_call: TRBV7-2; j_call: TRBJ1-5; clone_size: few; cdr3_nt: TGTGCCGGCAGCTTATCGCGGGACAGGGGGCAGCCCCAGCATTTT; cdr3_aa: CAGSLSRDRGQPQHF
d_call: NA; v_call: TRBV12-3/TRBV12-4; j_call: TRBJ1-1; clone_size: NA; cdr3_nt: TGTGCCAGCAGTTTAGTGGTCAGGGGCACTGAAGCTTTCTTT; cdr3_aa: CASSLVVRGTEAFF
d_call: TRBD1; v_call: TRBV4-1; j_call: TRBJ1-3; clone_size: few; cdr3_nt: TGCGCCAGCAGCCGCGACAGGGTTGGAAACACCATATATTTT; cdr3_aa: CASSRDRVGNTIYF
d_call: NA; v_call: TRBV4-2; j_call: TRBJ2-7; clone_size: few; cdr3_nt: TGTGCCAGCAGCCAAGGGTTAGGGAACTCCTACGAGCAGTACTTC; cdr3_aa: CASSQGLGNSYEQYF
d_call: NA; v_call: TRBV29-1; j_call: TRBJ2-3; clone_size: many; cdr3_nt: TGCAGCGCCATATCTTATACGCAGTATTTT; cdr3_aa: CSAISYTQYF
d_call: NA; v_call: TRBV4-2; j_call: TRBJ2-7; clone_size: NA; cdr3_nt: TGTGCCAGCAGCCAAGACATCGAGTTACGCGGACGCGAGCAGTACTTC; cdr3_aa: CASSQDIELRGREQYF
d_call: NA; v_call: TRBV6-4; j_call: TRBJ1-1; clone_size: NA; cdr3_nt: TGTGCCAGCAGTGAAGCACAGGGCACACGAGCTTTCTTT; cdr3_aa: CASSEAQGTRAFF
d_call: NA; v_call: TRBV27; j_call: TRBJ2-7; clone_size: NA; cdr3_nt: TGTGCCAGCAGTGGAACAGGGAAGTACGAGCAGTACTTC; cdr3_aa: CASSGTGKYEQYF
d_call: TRBD1; v_call: TRBV6-6; j_call: TRBJ1-1; clone_size: NA; cdr3_nt: TGTGCCAGCAGTTACTCAACAGGGGGCACTGAAGCTTTCTTT; cdr3_aa: CASSYSTGGTEAFF
d_call: TRBD1; v_call: TRBV10-3; j_call: TRBJ2-1; clone_size: NA; cdr3_nt: TGTGCCATCAGCCACCGGGACAGGGCCCCGAGTGAGCAGTTCTTC; cdr3_aa: CAISHRDRAPSEQFF
d_call: NA; v_call: TRBV12-3/TRBV12-4; j_call: TRBJ1-1; clone_size: NA; cdr3_nt: TGTGCCAGCAGTTTCTCCTGGGCCAAGACTGAAGCTTTCTTT; cdr3_aa: CASSFSWAKTEAFF
d_call: NA; v_call: TRBV10-3; j_call: TRBJ1-4; clone_size: few; cdr3_nt: TGTGCCGCCGGACGGGGGATAATGGGCGAAAAACTGTTTTTT; cdr3_aa: CAAGRGIMGEKLFF
d_call: NA; v_call: TRBV7-9; j_call: TRBJ2-7; clone_size: NA; cdr3_nt: TGTGCCGGCAGCTTAGATAGGGGGATCCGCGAGCAGTACTTC; cdr3_aa: CAGSLDRGIREQYF
d_call: NA; v_call: TRBV12-3/TRBV12-4; j_call: TRBJ1-1; clone_size: NA; cdr3_nt: TGTGCCAGCAGTCGGGCGGACAGAATGAACACTGAAGCTTTCTTT; cdr3_aa: CASSRADRMNTEAFF
d_call: NA; v_call: TRBV7-2; j_call: TRBJ1-5; clone_size: NA; cdr3_nt: TGTGCCAGCAGCTTGGGCGGACAGCACAATCAGCCCCAGCATTTT; cdr3_aa: CASSLGGQHNQPQHF
d_call: NA; v_call: TRBV5-1; j_call: TRBJ2-1; clone_size: few; cdr3_nt: TGCGCCAGCAGCTTGGGACTATACGAAGAGGAGAATGAGCAGTTCTTC; cdr3_aa: CASSLGLYEEENEQFF
d_call: NA; v_call: TRBV11-3; j_call: TRBJ2-1; clone_size: NA; cdr3_nt: TGTGCCAGCAGCTCGTCCGGGACATTTGCCTACAATGAGCAGTTCTTC; cdr3_aa: CASSSSGTFAYNEQFF
d_call: NA; v_call: TRBV7-8; j_call: TRBJ2-7; clone_size: many; cdr3_nt: TGTGCCAGCAGCTTAGATCGGCAGGGCGGGCAGTACTTC; cdr3_aa: CASSLDRQGGQYF
d_call: NA; v_call: TRBV7-2; j_call: TRBJ2-7; clone_size: NA; cdr3_nt: TGTGCCAGCAACGCCGGGCCGGCCTACGAGCAGTACTTC; cdr3_aa: CASNAGPAYEQYF
d_call: NA; v_call: TRBV25-1; j_call: TRBJ2-1; clone_size: NA; cdr3_nt: TGTGCCAGCAGTGAAACGGGGCTGGCCCAGCAGTTCTTC; cdr3_aa: CASSETGLAQQFF
d_call: TRBD2; v_call: TRBV4-2; j_call: TRBJ2-1; clone_size: many; cdr3_nt: TGTGCCAGCAGCCAAGGAACTAGCGGGGATGAGCAGTTCTTC; cdr3_aa: CASSQGTSGDEQFF
d_call: TRBD2; v_call: TRBV4-1; j_call: TRBJ2-7; clone_size: many; cdr3_nt: TGCGCCAGCAGCCGGTTGACTAGCGGAACCTACGAGCAGTACTTC; cdr3_aa: CASSRLTSGTYEQYF
d_call: TRBD1; v_call: TRBV7-6; j_call: TRBJ1-4; clone_size: few; cdr3_nt: TGTGCCAGCAGCCCTAGACAGGGTGGGACTAATGAAAAACTGTTTTTT; cdr3_aa: CASSPRQGGTNEKLFF
d_call: TRBD2; v_call: TRBV28; j_call: TRBJ2-1; clone_size: few; cdr3_nt: TGTGCCAGCAGTCTAGACGGGGGGGGGCGTAATGAGCAGTTCTTC; cdr3_aa: CASSLDGGGRNEQFF